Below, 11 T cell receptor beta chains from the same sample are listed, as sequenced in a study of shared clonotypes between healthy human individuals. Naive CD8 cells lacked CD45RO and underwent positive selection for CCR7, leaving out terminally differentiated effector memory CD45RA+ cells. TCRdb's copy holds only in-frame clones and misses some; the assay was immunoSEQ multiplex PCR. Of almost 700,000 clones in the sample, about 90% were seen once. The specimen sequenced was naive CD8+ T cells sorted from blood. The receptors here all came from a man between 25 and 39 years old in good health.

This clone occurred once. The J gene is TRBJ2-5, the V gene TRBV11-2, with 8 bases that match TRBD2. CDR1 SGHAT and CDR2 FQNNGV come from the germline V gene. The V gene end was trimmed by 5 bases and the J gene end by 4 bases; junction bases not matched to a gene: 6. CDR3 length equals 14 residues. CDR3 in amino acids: CASSLIRGGETQYF. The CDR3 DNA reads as TGTGCCAGCAGCCTCATCCGGGGGGGAGAGACCCAGTACTTC.

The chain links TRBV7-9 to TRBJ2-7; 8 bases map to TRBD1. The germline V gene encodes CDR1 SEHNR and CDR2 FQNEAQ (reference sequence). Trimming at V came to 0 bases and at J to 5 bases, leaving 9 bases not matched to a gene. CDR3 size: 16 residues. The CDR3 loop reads CASSLAPGTGPNEQYF. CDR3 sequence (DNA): TGTGCCAGCAGCTTAGCGCCCGGGACAGGTCCTAACGAGCAGTACTTC.

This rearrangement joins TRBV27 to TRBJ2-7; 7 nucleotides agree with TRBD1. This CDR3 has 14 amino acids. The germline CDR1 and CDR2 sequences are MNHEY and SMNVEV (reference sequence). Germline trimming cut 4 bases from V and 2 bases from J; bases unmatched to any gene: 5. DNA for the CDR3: TGTGCCAGCAGTTCTATAGGGGGCACCTACGAGCAGTACTTC. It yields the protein CASSSIGGTYEQYF.

CDR3 residues: CASSSLLGTGPQETQYF. CDR3 nucleotides: TGTGCCAGCAGCTCCTTGTTGGGGACAGGGCCCCAAGAGACCCAGTACTTC. The V gene is TRBV27, the J gene TRBJ2-5; 9 bases map to TRBD1. With V trimmed by 6 bases and J by 1 base, 12 bases remained unmatched. The germline CDR1 and CDR2 sequences are MNHEY and SMNVEV (reference sequence). This CDR3 spans 17 amino acids.

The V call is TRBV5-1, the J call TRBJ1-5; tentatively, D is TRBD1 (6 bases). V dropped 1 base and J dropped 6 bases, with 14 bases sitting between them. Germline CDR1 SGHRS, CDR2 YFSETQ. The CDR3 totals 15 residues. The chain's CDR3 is CASSLNPGAPQPQHF. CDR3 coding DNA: TGCGCCAGCAGCTTGAATCCGGGGGCGCCTCAGCCCCAGCATTTT.

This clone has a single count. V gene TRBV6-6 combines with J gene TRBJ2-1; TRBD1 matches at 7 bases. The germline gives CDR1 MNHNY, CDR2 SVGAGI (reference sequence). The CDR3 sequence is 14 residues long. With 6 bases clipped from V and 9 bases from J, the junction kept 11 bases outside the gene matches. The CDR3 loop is CASSQGSGGGEQFF. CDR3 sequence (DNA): TGTGCCAGCAGCCAAGGGTCAGGGGGTGGTGAGCAGTTCTTC.

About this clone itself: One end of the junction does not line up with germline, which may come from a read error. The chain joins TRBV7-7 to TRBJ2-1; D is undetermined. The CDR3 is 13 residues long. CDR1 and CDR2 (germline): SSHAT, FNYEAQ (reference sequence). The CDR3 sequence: CASSLGPINEQFF. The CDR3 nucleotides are TGTGCTAGCAGCTTAGGACCTATCAATGAGCAGTTCTTC. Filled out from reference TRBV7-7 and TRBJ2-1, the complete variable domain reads GAGVSQSPRYKVTKRGQDVTLRCDPISSHATLYWYQQALGQGPEFLTYFNYEAQPDKSGLPSDRFSAERPEGSISTLTIQRTEQRDSAMYRCASSLGPINEQFFGPGTRLTVL.

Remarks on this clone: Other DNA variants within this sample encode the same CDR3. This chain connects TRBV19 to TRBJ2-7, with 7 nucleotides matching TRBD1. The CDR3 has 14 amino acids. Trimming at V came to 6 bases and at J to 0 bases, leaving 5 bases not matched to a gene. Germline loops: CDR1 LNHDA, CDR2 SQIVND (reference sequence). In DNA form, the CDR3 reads TGTGCCAGTAGCCCCGGGACAGCCTCCTACGAGCAGTACTTC. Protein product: CASSPGTASYEQYF.

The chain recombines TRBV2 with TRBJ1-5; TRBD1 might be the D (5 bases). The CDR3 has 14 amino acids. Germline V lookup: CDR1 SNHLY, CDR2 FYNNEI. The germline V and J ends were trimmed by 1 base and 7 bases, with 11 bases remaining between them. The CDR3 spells CASSEGQGHQPQHF. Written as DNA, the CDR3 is TGTGCCAGCAGTGAAGGGCAGGGTCACCAGCCCCAGCATTTT.

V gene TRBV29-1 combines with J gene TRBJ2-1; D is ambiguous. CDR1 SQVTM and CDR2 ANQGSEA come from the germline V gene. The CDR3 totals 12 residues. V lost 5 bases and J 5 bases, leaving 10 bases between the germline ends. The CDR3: CSVLRSNNEQFF. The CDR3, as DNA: TGCAGCGTTCTACGGTCTAACAATGAGCAGTTCTTC.

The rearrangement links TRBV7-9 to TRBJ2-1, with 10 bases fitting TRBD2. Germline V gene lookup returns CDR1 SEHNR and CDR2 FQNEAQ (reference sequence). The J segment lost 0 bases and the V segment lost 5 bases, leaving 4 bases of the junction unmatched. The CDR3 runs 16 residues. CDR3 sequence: CASSAPSGSSYNEQFF. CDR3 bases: TGTGCCAGCAGCGCCCCTAGCGGGAGCTCCTACAATGAGCAGTTCTTC.